These 32 T cell receptor beta chains came from one sample sequenced in a study of blood T cells in healthy people across ages (dated by TCRdb to between 2014 and 2017). The library was prepared using 5' RACE. Sequencing relied on an Illumina HiSeq 2500. A second roughly 7 to 12 cycle PCR used a sample-barcoded 5' primer and a J-beta primer mix. TCRdb reprocessed the public reads (quality trimming at Q25 with fastp, clone calling with MiXCR) and kept in-frame beta chains. Records with the same CDR3 protein are collapsed into one entry carrying the most frequent genes and DNA. This sample has 1.5 million to 2 million distinct CDR3 sequences in its table, and 40% to 55% of those were observed once. The leading ten clones occupy approximately 2.1% of the sample. Specimen: blood. These receptors were collected from a woman in her 40s in good health.

This sequence joins TRBV28 and TRBJ1-6; 8 bases are shared with TRBD1. V shed 5 bases, J shed 9 bases, and the junction held 9 bases outside the gene matches. Germline lookup yields CDR1 MDHEN and CDR2 SYDVKM. The length of the CDR3 is 15 residues. The CDR3 region has the DNA TGTGCCAGCAGTCCTCGGACAGGGTTGAGTTCACCCCTCCACTTT. Its protein product is CASSPRTGLSSPLHF.

This chain connects TRBV20-1 to TRBJ2-3; 8 bases line up with TRBD1. Germline loops: CDR1 DFQATT, CDR2 SNEGSKA (reference sequence). CDR3 size: 11 residues. The V and J ends lost 1 base and 11 bases, in that order; junction bases with no gene match: 2. The CDR3, as DNA: TGCAGTGCTAGAGTCGGGACAGGGCAGTATTTT. This codes for CSARVGTGQYF.

Notes on this clonotype: A read error is possible here, since a much larger clone lies one base away. The V call is TRBV4-1, the J call TRBJ2-3; 13 bases are a match to TRBD2. This CDR3 has 18 residues. Trimming took 0 bases from V and 4 from J; bases not matched to a gene: 7. In germline, CDR1 is MGHRA, CDR2 YSYEKL. In nucleotides, the CDR3 is TGCGCCAGCAGCCAAGACCCGACTAGCGGGGGGACCGCAGATACGCAGTATTTT. As protein: CASSQDPTSGGTADTQYF.

This clonotype has a handful of counts. The V gene is TRBV12-3 or TRBV12-4, the J gene TRBJ2-5; D gene uncertain. The CDR3 is made up of 15 amino acids. With 1 base removed from V and 0 bases from J, the gap between germline ends came to 9 bases. CDR3 protein: CASSLVTLHQETQYF. CDR3 sequence (DNA): TGTGCCAGCAGTTTAGTTACCCTGCACCAAGAGACCCAGTACTTC.

The rearrangement joins TRBV12-3 or TRBV12-4 to TRBJ2-1; D is ambiguous. Trimming left V 7 bases short and J 2 bases short, with 9 bases between. This CDR3 comprises 13 residues. CDR3 in amino acids: CASTLTTYNEQFF. The CDR3 DNA follows: TGTGCCAGCACCTTGACAACCTACAATGAGCAGTTCTTC.

The chain links TRBV6-5 to TRBJ2-1; D might be TRBD1 (5 bases). CDR3 length: 13 amino acids. The germline V gene encodes CDR1 MNHEY and CDR2 SVGAGI. Trimming left V 6 bases short and J 3 bases short, with 9 bases between. In DNA, the CDR3 is TGTGCCAGCAGAGGACACCTCTACAATGAGCAGTTCTTC. Encoded protein: CASRGHLYNEQFF.

This CDR3 is CASSWSPDISYGQYF. DNA for the CDR3: TGTGCCAGCAGTTGGTCCCCGGACATTTCCTACGGGCAGTACTTC. V usage is TRBV6-2 or TRBV6-3 and J usage is TRBJ2-5; D might be TRBD1 (5 bases). The CDR3 is made up of 15 amino acids. Germline CDR1 is MNHEY and CDR2 is SVGEGT. V gave up 4 bases and J gave up 11 bases, with 23 bases separating them.

This clonotype appeared a few times. The chain uses TRBV20-1 and TRBJ2-3; 7 bases line up with TRBD1. Germline V gene data show CDR1 as DFQATT and CDR2 as SNEGSKA (reference sequence). The CDR3 sequence is 13 residues long. The V and J ends lost 2 bases and 6 bases, in that order; junction bases with no gene match: 5. The CDR3 sequence: CSARTGVVDTQYF. CDR3 nucleotide sequence: TGCAGTGCTAGAACAGGGGTAGTGGATACGCAGTATTTT.

The genes are TRBV15 and TRBJ1-5, with 11 bases that match TRBD1. Germline-derived CDR1 and CDR2 are LNHNV and YYDKDF (reference sequence). This CDR3 contains 17 residues. With V trimmed by 4 bases and J by 6 bases, 11 bases remained unmatched. The CDR3 region has the DNA TGTGCCACCAGCAAAGGCGTCGGACAGGGGGCAGGTCAGCCCCAGCATTTT. This codes for CATSKGVGQGAGQPQHF.

This clonotype was counted between two and nine times. The chain carries TRBV6-5 and TRBJ2-4; D remains ambiguous. The DNA end favors TRBJ2-7, so the J call may be wrong. Germline lookup yields CDR1 MNHEY and CDR2 SVGAGI. This CDR3 has 15 amino acids. This chain's CDR3 is CASSYSPGPLYEQYF. The CDR3 DNA sequence: TGTGCCAGCAGTTACTCGCCAGGTCCTCTATACGAGCAGTACTTC.

This clonotype was observed a few times. The chain is built from TRBV6-5 and TRBJ1-5; 7 bases are shared with TRBD1. J gave up 7 bases and V 5 bases, and 11 bases lay outside the gene matches. The CDR3 has 15 amino acids. Germline lookup yields CDR1 MNHEY and CDR2 SVGAGI. In DNA form, the CDR3 reads TGTGCCAGCAGTCGAGACCGGGCAGGGGGACAGCCCCAGCATTTT. As protein: CASSRDRAGGQPQHF.

The genes are TRBV5-1 and TRBJ2-3; D remains unclear. Germline values: CDR1 SGHRS, CDR2 YFSETQ. V gave up 6 bases and J gave up 0 bases, with 14 bases separating them. This CDR3 has 15 residues. CDR3 sequence reads: CASNEGPLSTDTQYF. The DNA of the CDR3 is TGCGCCAGCAATGAAGGCCCTCTTAGCACAGATACGCAGTATTTT.

This clonotype was counted a few times. The gene calls are TRBV20-1 and TRBJ2-3; 9 bases agree with TRBD2. The CDR3 length is 16 residues. Germline CDR1 reads DFQATT; CDR2 reads SNEGSKA (reference sequence). V was clipped by 2 bases and J by 5 bases; unmatched bases: 11. The DNA for the CDR3 is TGCAGTGCTAGACTCACCCTTAGCGGGGGCATAGATACGCAGTATTTT. Its translation is CSARLTLSGGIDTQYF.

With respect to this clonotype: The junction shows a germline mismatch at one end, possibly a read error. This chain uses TRBV7-6 with TRBJ1-4; weak D call: TRBD1 (5 bases). CDR1 and CDR2 from the germline V gene are SGHVS and FNYEAQ. CDR3 size: 16 residues. In DNA form, the CDR3 reads TGTGCCAGCAGCTTAGGGGCGAGGGGAACTAGTGAAAAACTGTTTTTT. Encoded protein: CASSLGARGTSEKLFF.

CDR3 amino acids: CASKPTASSGANVLTF. The CDR3 DNA follows: TGTGCCAGCAAACCCACGGCCAGCTCTGGGGCCAACGTCCTGACTTTC. This chain joins TRBV28 and TRBJ2-6; no firm D call. V was pared by 7 bases and J by 0 bases, with 13 bases between. Germline V gives CDR1 MDHEN, CDR2 SYDVKM. The CDR3 length is 16 residues.

This chain connects TRBV20-1 to TRBJ1-4, with TRBD1 matching 7 bases. Germline V gene lookup returns CDR1 DFQATT and CDR2 SNEGSKA (reference sequence). With V trimmed by 0 bases and J by 5 bases, 15 bases remained unmatched. The CDR3 runs to 18 residues. Here the CDR3 reads CSARDDATGIGRNEKLFF. The DNA of the CDR3 is TGCAGTGCTAGAGATGACGCGACAGGGATCGGGCGCAATGAAAAACTGTTTTTT.

In DNA, the CDR3 is TGTGCCAGCAGTCCTGGGGGGGTTGGGGCCGAGCAGTACTTC. Its protein is CASSPGGVGAEQYF. This sequence joins TRBV12-3 or TRBV12-4 and TRBJ2-7; 7 bases line up with TRBD2. The length of the CDR3 is 14 residues. Trimming cost V 5 bases and J 6 bases; bases outside gene matches: 10.

This clonotype occurred once. The chain carries TRBV28 and TRBJ2-5; tentative D call: TRBD2 (6 bases). The end of the DNA aligns better with TRBJ2-7, so the J call may be wrong. The CDR3 contains 14 residues. Germline CDR1 is MDHEN and CDR2 is SYDVKM. CDR3 in amino acids: CATERLVGAYEQYF. CDR3 in DNA: TGTGCCACCGAGAGACTAGTGGGGGCCTACGAGCAGTACTTC.

This rearrangement joins TRBV4-1 to TRBJ2-5; 11 nucleotides agree with TRBD2. The V gene end was trimmed by 5 bases and the J gene end by 5 bases; junction bases not matched to a gene: 4. The CDR3 sequence is 14 residues long. CDR1 MGHRA and CDR2 YSYEKL come from the germline V gene. The chain's CDR3 is CASSNSGGGETQYF. CDR3 nucleotide sequence: TGCGCCAGCAGCAATAGCGGGGGGGGCGAGACCCAGTACTTC.

The chain has TRBV20-1 and TRBJ2-2, with a tentative D call TRBD2 (5 bases). CDR1 and CDR2 (germline): DFQATT, SNEGSKA (reference sequence). CDR3 length: 15 residues. Trimming left V 1 base short and J 7 bases short, with 16 bases between. The CDR3 bases are TGCAGTGCTAGAGGAAAGCTAGCCGGGCTCGGGGAGCTGTTTTTT. It encodes CSARGKLAGLGELFF.

Only a few counts were recorded for this clonotype. The chain joins TRBV20-1 to TRBJ2-5, with 7 nucleotides matching TRBD1. Germline loops: CDR1 DFQATT, CDR2 SNEGSKA (reference sequence). Germline trimming cut 3 bases from V and 2 bases from J; bases unmatched to any gene: 6. There are 14 residues in the CDR3. The CDR3 nucleotides are TGCAGTGCTAGGAGTATGGGACAGCAAGAGACCCAGTACTTC. Translating it yields CSARSMGQQETQYF.

This chain uses TRBV7-9 with TRBJ1-1, with TRBD1 matching over 8 bases. Germline-derived CDR1 and CDR2 are SEHNR and FQNEAQ (reference sequence). The CDR3 spans 15 residues. The trim removed 4 bases at V and 1 base at J, leaving 5 bases unmatched. The CDR3 DNA reads TGTGCCAGCAGCTCCGATGGACAGGGGAACACTGAAGCTTTCTTT. It codes for CASSSDGQGNTEAFF.

This clonotype came up a few times. The chain recombines TRBV7-9 with TRBJ2-5; 7 bases fit TRBD2. The DNA end favors TRBJ2-7, so the J call may be wrong. The CDR3 spans 11 residues. Germline assignment: CDR1 SEHNR and CDR2 FQNEAQ (reference sequence). The chain's CDR3 is CASARGYEQYF. The CDR3, as DNA: TGTGCCAGCGCGCGGGGGTACGAGCAGTACTTC.

This clonotype was seen a handful of times. This chain joins TRBV20-1 and TRBJ1-2; 7 nucleotides line up with TRBD1. CDR1 and CDR2 (germline): DFQATT, SNEGSKA (reference sequence). The CDR3 length is 12 residues. The junction had 1 base not matched to a gene; V was cut back by 1 base and J by 5 bases. In DNA, the CDR3 is TGCAGTGCTAGAGCAGGGGGATATGGCTACACCTTC. Translating gives CSARAGGYGYTF.

This clonotype was counted only a few times. This chain links TRBV15 with TRBJ1-6; a weak D match, TRBD1 (5 bases). The CDR3 is 15 residues long. CDR1 LNHNV and CDR2 YYDKDF come from the germline V gene (reference sequence). V was clipped by 0 bases and J by 7 bases, with 10 bases between them. This CDR3 reads CATSRDRGPNSPLHF. The CDR3 DNA is TGTGCCACCAGCAGAGATCGGGGCCCAAATTCACCCCTCCACTTT.

The chain couples TRBV5-1 to TRBJ2-1; no definite D call. V lost 4 bases and J lost 4, with 12 bases in between. This CDR3 has 14 amino acids. The germline V gene encodes CDR1 SGHRS and CDR2 YFSETQ. The chain's CDR3 is CASSVQDRYNEQFF. CDR3 nucleotide sequence: TGCGCCAGCAGCGTGCAGGATCGGTACAATGAGCAGTTCTTC.

The genes are TRBV7-3 and TRBJ2-3, with TRBD1 as a possible D gene (5 bases). V was trimmed by 4 bases and J by 4 bases, leaving 12 bases between them. CDR1 and CDR2 from the germline V gene are SGHTA and FQGTGA. The CDR3 is 14 amino acids. CDR3 region: CASSSDWGSDTQYF. CDR3 bases: TGTGCCAGCAGCTCCGACTGGGGCTCAGATACGCAGTATTTT.

V and J are TRBV6-5 and TRBJ1-2; possibly TRBD1 for D (5 bases). The germline V gene encodes CDR1 MNHEY and CDR2 SVGAGI. The CDR3 totals 14 residues. Trimming removed 0 bases from V and 7 bases from J, with 12 bases in between. DNA for the CDR3: TGTGCCAGCAGTTACTCCCAGGGTACTTGTGGCTACACCTTC. Translating it yields CASSYSQGTCGYTF.

The V gene is TRBV20-1, the J gene TRBJ2-1; 8 bases agree with TRBD2. Germline trimming cut 5 bases from V and 7 bases from J; bases unmatched to any gene: 13. The CDR3 is 15 residues long. CDR1 and CDR2 from the germline V gene are DFQATT and SNEGSKA (reference sequence). The CDR3 DNA reads as TGCAGTGCTGAGAAGCTAGCGGGCGGAAGGAATGAGCAGTTCTTC. Translating gives CSAEKLAGGRNEQFF.

This clonotype was seen ten or more times. The chain has TRBV27 and TRBJ2-1; D assignment may be TRBD1 or TRBD2 (5 bases each). Trimming pared 4 bases from V and 5 bases from J, leaving 9 bases between. From germline, CDR1 is MNHEY and CDR2 SMNVEV (reference sequence). The CDR3 runs to 13 residues. This chain's CDR3 is CASSSGPNNEQFF. The CDR3 nucleotides are TGTGCCAGCAGTTCGGGACCCAACAATGAGCAGTTCTTC.

A few counts support this clonotype. The J gene is TRBJ2-3, the V gene TRBV27, with D perhaps matching TRBD1 (5 bases). This CDR3 contains 14 residues. CDR1 MNHEY and CDR2 SMNVEV come from the germline V gene (reference sequence). V lost 1 base and J lost 2, with 7 bases in between. The CDR3 spells CASSLWGPTDTQYF. The CDR3 DNA is TGTGCCAGCAGTTTATGGGGCCCCACAGATACGCAGTATTTT.

The rearrangement uses TRBV27 and TRBJ1-1; possible D gene TRBD1, 6 bases. The CDR3 covers 14 residues. Trimming took 7 bases from V and 0 from J, leaving 12 bases between them. Germline values: CDR1 MNHEY, CDR2 SMNVEV (reference sequence). The CDR3 loop reads CASTGGLMNTEAFF. In DNA, the CDR3 is TGTGCCAGCACTGGGGGCCTTATGAACACTGAAGCTTTCTTT.